This TCR beta chain comes out of a study of CXCR3-negative and CXCR3-positive naive CD8 T cells. Findings of the study overall: After cryopreservation, expression of CXCR3 was partially reduced, and most assays were run with fresh PBMCs. Researchers report that CXCR3-positive naive cells carry more hydrophobic TRB CDR3s than CXCR3-negative naive cells. TRBV-TRBJ usage was alike in naive CXCR3-negative and CXCR3-positive cells but differed in memory cells. Naive subsets had comparable surface CD5; TCR strength was inferred from TRB CDR3 properties.

CD45RO-CCR7+CD27+CD95- cells counted as naive CD8+ T cells. Comments on this clonotype: What it binds is unknown.

The method, 5' RACE with UMI labels, was used to prepare the TRB cDNA libraries. TCRdb reworked the 5' RACE reads into one entry per CDR3 protein, no DNA. The sample totals tens of thousands of distinct CDR3 sequences. Looked up from germline, CDR1 is LNHNV and CDR2 is YYDKDF (reference sequence). The length of the CDR3 is 16 residues. The chain carries TRBV15 and TRBJ2-1; checking the TCRdb D call of TRBD2 is not possible without DNA. The receptor was derived from a human donor in good health. Some clones in this sample may be carry-over from other donors' samples. Sequenced input: naive CXCR3+ CD8+ T cells from blood. Subset indicated: CD45RO-CCR7+CD27+CD95- naive CD8+ T cells expressing CXCR3 (TNR3+). The CDR3 here is CATSRDAGGSYNEQFF.